The entry below describes one TCR beta chain. The antigen is not known. This specimen comes from a study of OX40 agonist ivuxolimab in advanced cancers. Study-level points and caveats: Also showing low normalized T-cell clonal expansion were some of the nonresponders. Expanded peripheral T cell antigen specificity was not determined. Among T cells, CD8+ cells averaged more expanded clones than CD4+ cells.

The data were produced by immunoSEQ multiplex PCR, yet TCRdb's version contains in-frame clones alone and is incomplete. The sample yields about 71,000 clones, around 80% seen once. The CDR3 contains 17 residues. The origin of this receptor is an adult with an advanced solid tumor such as melanoma, head and neck, liver or kidney cancer. The chain links TRBV21-1 to TRBJ1-4. TRBV21-1 is recorded as a pseudogene. Here the sequenced sample was CD4+ or CD8+ T cells sorted from blood, taken in a trial of the OX40 agonist ivuxolimab. The CDR3 protein is CASSITKRPGYNEKLFF. The CDR3 nucleotides are TGTGCCAGCAGCATAACTAAACGACCGGGCTATAATGAAAAACTGTTTTTT.